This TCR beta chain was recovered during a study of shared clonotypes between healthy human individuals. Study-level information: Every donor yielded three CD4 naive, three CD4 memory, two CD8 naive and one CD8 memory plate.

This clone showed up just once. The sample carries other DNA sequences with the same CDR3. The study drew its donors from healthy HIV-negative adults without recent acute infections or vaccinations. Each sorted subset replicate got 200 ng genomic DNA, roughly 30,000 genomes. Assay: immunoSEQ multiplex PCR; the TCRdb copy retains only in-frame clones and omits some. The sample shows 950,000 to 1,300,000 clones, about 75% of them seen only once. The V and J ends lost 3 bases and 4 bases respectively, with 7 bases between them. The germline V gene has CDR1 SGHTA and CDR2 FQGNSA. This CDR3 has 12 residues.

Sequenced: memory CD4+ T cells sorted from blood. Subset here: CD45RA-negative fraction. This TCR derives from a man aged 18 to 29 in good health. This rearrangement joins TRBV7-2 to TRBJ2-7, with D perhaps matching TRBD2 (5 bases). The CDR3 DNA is TGTGCCAGCAGCTTGAGCGGTTACGAGCAGTACTTC. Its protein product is CASSLSGYEQYF.